The present T cell receptor (beta chain) was sequenced within a study of T cells in Graves' hyperthyroidism and ophthalmopathy. Across the study: Prior to any treatment, at the point of initial diagnosis, peripheral blood was collected.

This clonotype occurred many times. Germline V lookup: CDR1 MDHEN, CDR2 SYDVKM. V was shortened by 4 bases and J by 4 bases, with 17 bases between the two germline ends. This CDR3 has 16 amino acids. TCR beta CDR3 regions were amplified from RNA transcripts. TCR CDR3 regions were first amplified by RT-PCR with HTBI primers. TCRdb reprocessed the multiplex PCR reads with MiXCR, giving one entry per CDR3 protein. The repertoire includes 350,000 or so distinct CDR3 sequences, about 20% of them detected once, and approximately 49% sits in the top ten. Pregnant or lactating patients were excluded, as were those with uncontrolled infection or other autoimmune disease. Each diagnosis drew on symptoms, thyroxine, TRAb, thyroid ultrasound and orbital computed tomography findings. PBMCs were obtained from 7.5 to 10 ml fresh peripheral blood.

The receptor comes from a woman in her 50s with Graves' hyperthyroidism. V gene TRBV28 combines with J gene TRBJ2-1; no clear D gene. Sequenced input: blood. The CDR3 protein is CASSSHSGGGYNEQFF. DNA of the CDR3: TGTGCCAGCAGTTCCCATTCGGGCGGCGGATACAATGAGCAGTTCTTC.